The 25 T cell receptor beta chains presented below share a single source sample, sequenced in a study of blood T cell repertoires in COVID-19. This table comes from immunoSEQ multiplex PCR, and its TCRdb copy is limited to in-frame clones, with some not included. Of over 130,000 clones listed, around 80% are singletons. The sample consisted of PBMCs or T cells enriched from blood (not recorded which). Receptors were obtained from a woman aged 18-29 years who had been exposed to COVID-19.

The V call is TRBV7-9, the J call TRBJ2-7, with TRBD2 matching over 10 bases. The CDR3 contains 15 residues. Germline V lookup: CDR1 SEHNR, CDR2 FQNEAQ (reference sequence). V gave up 1 base and J gave up 5 bases; unmatched junction bases: 5. The CDR3 reads CASSLGTSGKDEQYF. The CDR3, as DNA: TGTGCCAGCAGCTTAGGTACTAGCGGGAAGGACGAGCAGTACTTC.

J is TRBJ1-4 and V is TRBV6-5; D unresolved. Trimming took 2 bases from V and 0 from J, leaving 10 bases between them. The germline V gene has CDR1 MNHEY and CDR2 SVGAGI. This CDR3 has 16 amino acids. Written as DNA, the CDR3 is TGTGCCAGCAGTTACCATAGACATACAACTAATGAAAAACTGTTTTTT. It is translated as CASSYHRHTTNEKLFF.

There are a few counts of this clone. V is TRBV11-2 and J is TRBJ2-1, with a weak D call TRBD2 (7 bases). Germline-derived CDR1 and CDR2 are SGHAT and FQNNGV. Trimming removed 0 bases at V and 2 bases at J, with 14 bases between. The CDR3 is 17 amino acids. The CDR3 DNA reads TGTGCCAGCAGCTTAGACTGGGGGGGCTGGGCCTACAATGAGCAGTTCTTC. This encodes CASSLDWGGWAYNEQFF.

The CDR3 is CASSQFPRAGGHLNTQYF. The CDR3 nucleotides are TGCGCCAGCAGCCAATTCCCGCGGGCGGGAGGCCACCTCAATACGCAGTATTTT. The genes are TRBV4-1 and TRBJ2-3; TRBD2 matches 8 bases. V was pared by 2 bases and J by 7 bases, with 17 bases of the junction left unmatched. Germline assignment: CDR1 MGHRA and CDR2 YSYEKL. There are 18 residues in the CDR3.

The J gene is TRBJ2-1, the V gene TRBV24-1; TRBD2 might be the D (5 bases). This CDR3 has 17 residues. CDR1 is KGHDR and CDR2 is SFDVKD in the germline V gene. Trimming removed 5 bases from V and 0 bases from J, with 16 bases in between. The CDR3 region has the DNA TGTGCCACCAGTGGGGGATTTAGCGTTAGCTCCTACAATGAGCAGTTCTTC. Amino acid sequence: CATSGGFSVSSYNEQFF.

The chain links TRBV7-9 to TRBJ1-2; 11 bases align to TRBD1. The germline V gene has CDR1 SEHNR and CDR2 FQNEAQ (reference sequence). The CDR3 consists of 15 residues. Germline trimming cut 2 bases from V and 7 bases from J; bases unmatched to any gene: 6. CDR3 coding DNA: TGTGCCAGCAGCTTACGGACAGGGGGCTCCGGTGGCTACACCTTC. This encodes CASSLRTGGSGGYTF.

V gene TRBV27 combines with J gene TRBJ1-2, with D tentatively TRBD1 (6 bases). The V and J ends lost 4 bases and 4 bases respectively, with 16 bases between them. Looked up from germline, CDR1 is MNHEY and CDR2 is SMNVEV (reference sequence). The CDR3 contains 15 residues. In nucleotides, the CDR3 is TGTGCCAGCAGTTCAGGGGTGTTCGGGGTCTATGGCTACACCTTC. It encodes CASSSGVFGVYGYTF.

The CDR3 coding sequence is TGTGCCAGTAGTACCCTCTTATTGAGCTCCTACAATGAGCAGTTCTTC. Its protein product is CASSTLLLSSYNEQFF. V is TRBV19 and J is TRBJ2-1; D gene uncertain. The germline V and J ends were trimmed by 4 bases and 0 bases, with 13 bases remaining between them. CDR1 is LNHDA and CDR2 is SQIVND in the germline V gene (reference sequence). This CDR3 region has 16 residues.

J is TRBJ2-7 and V is TRBV6-5; no clear D gene. Per germline, CDR1 MNHEY and CDR2 SVGAGI. The CDR3 runs 14 residues. With 6 bases removed from V and 2 bases from J, the gap between germline ends came to 14 bases. This chain's CDR3 is CASSLRRMTYEQYF. DNA of the CDR3: TGTGCCAGCAGCCTGAGGCGGATGACCTACGAGCAGTACTTC.

This clone showed up just a few times. V usage is TRBV19 and J usage is TRBJ1-5, with TRBD1 matching 9 bases. With V trimmed by 7 bases and J by 4 bases, 14 bases remained unmatched. The germline CDR1 and CDR2 sequences are LNHDA and SQIVND (reference sequence). This CDR3 region has 17 residues. The CDR3 reads CASNNTPQGTGNQPQHF. The DNA of the CDR3 is TGTGCCAGTAATAATACCCCCCAGGGGACAGGGAATCAGCCCCAGCATTTT.

The chain links TRBV21-1 to TRBJ1-4. TRBV21-1 is a pseudogene locus. CDR3 length equals 16 residues. CDR3 sequence (DNA): TGTGCCAGCACCAAAACCGGGGGGGGATTTAATGAAAAACTGTTTTTT. Translation: CASTKTGGGFNEKLFF.

This clone was recorded once. V usage is TRBV18 and J usage is TRBJ2-7; 9 bases map to TRBD2. V was pared by 5 bases and J by 5 bases, with 10 bases of the junction left unmatched. In germline, CDR1 is KGHSH, CDR2 LQKENI. The CDR3 runs to 15 residues. This CDR3 reads CASSTGLALGNEQYF. The DNA of the CDR3 is TGTGCCAGCTCAACGGGACTAGCATTGGGAAACGAGCAGTACTTC.

The J gene is TRBJ1-1, the V gene TRBV2; 7 bases map to TRBD1. The CDR3 contains 15 residues. CDR1 and CDR2 from the germline V gene are SNHLY and FYNNEI. Trimming at V came to 7 bases and at J to 0 bases, leaving 8 bases not matched to a gene. The CDR3 region has the DNA TGTGCCAGCACCCTCAGACAGGGTATGAACACTGAAGCTTTCTTT. Residues: CASTLRQGMNTEAFF. The variable domain in full, with the rest retrieved from reference TRBV2 and TRBJ1-1, is EPEVTQTPSHQVTQMGQEVILRCVPISNHLYFYWYRQILGQKVEFLVSFYNNEISEKSEIFDDQFSVERPDGSNFTLKIRSTKLEDSAMYFCASTLRQGMNTEAFFGQGTRLTVV.

The rearrangement links TRBV7-2 to TRBJ2-7, with a possible D match to TRBD2 (7 bases). The CDR3 spans 17 residues. Germline V gene sequence: CDR1 SGHTA, CDR2 FQGNSA. V was clipped by 0 bases and J by 5 bases, with 20 bases between them. The chain's CDR3 is CASSLAGGRLGFHEQYF. The CDR3 DNA sequence: TGTGCCAGCAGCTTAGCGGGGGGGCGGTTGGGATTCCACGAGCAGTACTTC.

The chain couples TRBV18 to TRBJ2-2; D remains ambiguous. The CDR3 totals 16 residues. CDR1 is KGHSH, CDR2 LQKENI, per germline. Trimming stripped 1 base from V and 1 base from J, with 10 bases between. The CDR3 loop reads CASSPLGTVNTGELFF. The CDR3 region has the DNA TGTGCCAGCTCACCACTTGGTACAGTGAACACCGGGGAGCTGTTTTTT.

The gene calls are TRBV7-9 and TRBJ2-5; D perhaps matches TRBD1 (5 bases). The V gene's germline CDR1 is SEHNR and CDR2 FQNEAQ (reference sequence). This CDR3 has 14 residues. Trimming took off 6 bases at V and 1 base at J, with 12 bases between the two ends. CDR3 amino acids: CASRSAGFQETQYF. The CDR3 DNA reads TGTGCCAGCAGATCAGCAGGGTTCCAAGAGACCCAGTACTTC.

This clone appeared a single time. The V and J genes are TRBV11-3 and TRBJ2-6, with TRBD2 matching 8 bases. Germline lookup yields CDR1 SGHNT and CDR2 YENEEA. The CDR3 sequence is 17 residues long. Losses at the gene ends were 5 bases for V and 2 bases for J; bases not matched to a gene: 8. CDR3 protein: CASSPGGSGTGANVLTF. Written as DNA, the CDR3 is TGTGCCAGCAGCCCGGGCGGTAGCGGGACTGGGGCCAACGTCCTGACTTTC.

The chain has TRBV18 and TRBJ2-1, with unresolved D. Germline V gene sequence: CDR1 KGHSH, CDR2 LQKENI. This CDR3 has 15 residues. Trimming stripped 0 bases from V and 8 bases from J, with 14 bases between. CDR3 nucleotide sequence: TGTGCCAGCTCACCACCCCCGCTGGCGGTCCATGAGCAGTTCTTC. Protein sequence: CASSPPPLAVHEQFF. Variable domain in full (rest from reference TRBV18 and TRBJ2-1): NAGVMQNPRHLVRRRGQEARLRCSPMKGHSHVYWYRQLPEEGLKFMVYLQKENIIDESGMPKERFSAEFPKEGPSILRIQQVVRGDSAAYFCASSPPPLAVHEQFFGPGTRLTVL.

This chain connects TRBV6-5 to TRBJ2-3; tentatively, D is TRBD2 (6 bases). The germline V and J ends were trimmed by 6 bases and 2 bases, with 15 bases remaining between them. This CDR3 has 15 residues. Looked up from germline, CDR1 is MNHEY and CDR2 is SVGAGI. CDR3 sequence reads: CASSPGTRHTDTQYF. CDR3 DNA sequence: TGTGCCAGCAGCCCCGGGACTCGTCACACAGATACGCAGTATTTT.

V gene TRBV14 combines with J gene TRBJ1-3; TRBD1 agrees at 7 bases. Trimming at V came to 4 bases and at J to 0 bases, leaving 3 bases not matched to a gene. Per the germline V gene, CDR1 is SGHDN and CDR2 is FVKESK. CDR3 length: 15 amino acids. The CDR3 spells CASSRTGFSGNTIYF. CDR3 DNA sequence: TGTGCCAGCAGCCGGACAGGCTTCTCTGGAAACACCATATATTTT. Together with reference TRBV14 and TRBJ1-3, the CDR3 gives the full variable domain: EAGVTQFPSHSVIEKGQTVTLRCDPISGHDNLYWYRRVMGKEIKFLLHFVKESKQDESGMPNNRFLAERTGGTYSTLKVQPAELEDSGVYFCASSRTGFSGNTIYFGEGSWLTVV.

The chain is built from TRBV12-5 and TRBJ1-4, with D perhaps matching TRBD1 (5 bases). The CDR3 is 15 residues long. The V end lost 7 bases, the J end lost 4 bases, and 16 bases lay between the germline ends. The V gene's germline CDR1 is LGHNT and CDR2 FRNRAP. In DNA form, the CDR3 reads TGTGCTAGTGTTACCGGGACTACCAATAATGAAAAACTGTTTTTT. This gives the protein CASVTGTTNNEKLFF.

This clone is a singleton in its sample. J is TRBJ1-5 and V is TRBV3-1 (or the pseudogene TRBV3-2), with D maybe TRBD1 (5 bases). There are 13 residues in the CDR3. The V gene's germline CDR1 is LGHDT and CDR2 YNNKEL (reference sequence). V lost 4 bases and J lost 4, with 8 bases in between. The CDR3 reads CASSRQGNQPQHF. The DNA of the CDR3 is TGTGCCAGCAGCCGCCAGGGAAATCAGCCCCAGCATTTT.

The gene calls are TRBV5-1 and TRBJ2-7, with D unresolved. The V end was cut by 0 bases, the J end by 4 bases, with 11 bases between. The CDR3 loop spans 14 amino acids. Germline CDR1 reads SGHRS; CDR2 reads YFSETQ. CDR3 residues: CASSLDSSTYEQYF. For the CDR3, the DNA is TGCGCCAGCAGCTTGGATTCCTCCACATACGAGCAGTACTTC. The variable domain in full, with the rest retrieved from reference TRBV5-1 and TRBJ2-7, is KAGVTQTPRYLIKTRGQQVTLSCSPISGHRSVSWYQQTPGQGLQFLFEYFSETQRNKGNFPGRFSGRQFSNSRSEMNVSTLELGDSALYLCASSLDSSTYEQYFGPGTRLTVT.

The chain recombines TRBV6-5 with TRBJ1-1, with D possibly TRBD1 on 5 matching bases. V was trimmed by 4 bases and J by 11 bases, leaving 20 bases between them. The CDR3 has 14 amino acids. Germline loops: CDR1 MNHEY, CDR2 SVGAGI. CDR3 loop: CASSSPSWRGGAFF. CDR3 sequence (DNA): TGTGCCAGCAGTTCTCCCTCCTGGAGGGGTGGGGCTTTCTTT.

The chain carries TRBV19 and TRBJ1-1; D might be TRBD1 (6 bases). V gave up 6 bases and J gave up 1 base, with 12 bases separating them. The germline V gene encodes CDR1 LNHDA and CDR2 SQIVND (reference sequence). There are 14 residues in the CDR3. The CDR3 coding sequence is TGTGCCAGTAGCCAAAGGACAGAGAACACTGAAGCTTTCTTT. Protein product: CASSQRTENTEAFF.